This TCR beta chain stems from a study of a mutant IDH1 vaccine in newly diagnosed glioma. Study-wide context: Those enrolled had earlier been treated with radiotherapy, temozolomide, or both, mostly both. Visit V13 took place at week 47, and visit V12 happened at week 35.

The V end was cut by 2 bases, the J end by 0 bases, with 7 bases between. This CDR3 region has 15 residues. Germline V lookup: CDR1 KGHSH, CDR2 LQKENI. Study-wide points: Of all patients, 85% to 95% showed vaccine-induced immune responses.

As to time point: week 47, end of study. A 20-mer mutant IDH1 peptide at 300 ug was injected subcutaneously with topical imiquimod. Across weeks 1, 3, 5, 7, 11, 15, 19 and 23, patients received a vaccination each time, eight in all. For this clone: No antigen is known for it.

Only in-frame clones appear in the TCRdb table, and some are missing; sequencing was by immunoSEQ multiplex PCR. This sample has tens of thousands of clones, with approximately 84% found just once. The sample in question was PBMCs, obtained from a glioma patient whose treatment included an IDH1 peptide vaccine. The rearrangement uses TRBV18 and TRBJ1-4; D not certain. The sequence was collected from a woman aged 25 to 39 with glioma. Some clones in this sample may be carry-over from other donors' samples. CDR3 nucleotide sequence: TGTGCCAGCTCACCAAAGGCAGCAACTAATGAAAAACTGTTTTTT. Its protein product is CASSPKAATNEKLFF.